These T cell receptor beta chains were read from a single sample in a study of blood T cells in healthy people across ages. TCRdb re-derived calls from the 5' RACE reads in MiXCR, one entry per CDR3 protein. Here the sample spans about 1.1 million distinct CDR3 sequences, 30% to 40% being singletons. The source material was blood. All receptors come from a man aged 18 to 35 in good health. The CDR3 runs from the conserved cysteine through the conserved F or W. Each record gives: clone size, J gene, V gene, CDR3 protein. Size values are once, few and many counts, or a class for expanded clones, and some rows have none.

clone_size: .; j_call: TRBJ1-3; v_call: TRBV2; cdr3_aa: CASSESRNTIYF
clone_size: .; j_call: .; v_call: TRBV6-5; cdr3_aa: CATNRQGQGTQYF
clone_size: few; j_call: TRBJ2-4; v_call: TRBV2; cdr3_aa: CASSDGQSYIQYF
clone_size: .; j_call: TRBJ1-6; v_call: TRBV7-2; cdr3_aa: CASSLSTNSPSSYNSPLHF
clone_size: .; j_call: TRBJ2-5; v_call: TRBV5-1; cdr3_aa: CASSFTSVSPQETQYF
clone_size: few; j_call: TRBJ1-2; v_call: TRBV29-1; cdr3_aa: CSSDSLGQGRGYGYTF
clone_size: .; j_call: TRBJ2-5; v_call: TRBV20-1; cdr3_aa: CSASVSGRGETQYF
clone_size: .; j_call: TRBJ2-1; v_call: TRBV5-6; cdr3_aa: CASSFWRSDYNEQFF
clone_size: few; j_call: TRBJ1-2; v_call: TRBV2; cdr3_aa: CASRATGYYGYTF
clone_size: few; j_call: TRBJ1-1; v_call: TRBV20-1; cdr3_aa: CRLQVRDYTEAFF
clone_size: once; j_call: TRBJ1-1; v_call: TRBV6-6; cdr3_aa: CVSSYPDNRRGTEAFF
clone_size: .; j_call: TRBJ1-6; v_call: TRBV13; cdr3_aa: CASSSRWTGINSPLHF
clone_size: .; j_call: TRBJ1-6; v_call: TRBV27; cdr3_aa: CASRQISSYNSPLHF
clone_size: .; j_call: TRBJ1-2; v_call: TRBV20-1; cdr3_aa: CSARETQHPPGGYTF
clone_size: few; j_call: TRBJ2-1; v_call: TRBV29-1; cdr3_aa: CSVVSSGGGYNEQFF
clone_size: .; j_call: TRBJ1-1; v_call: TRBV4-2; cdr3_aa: CASSPTTRTQNTEAFF
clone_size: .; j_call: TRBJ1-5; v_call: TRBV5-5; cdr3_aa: CASSHRPGNQPQHF
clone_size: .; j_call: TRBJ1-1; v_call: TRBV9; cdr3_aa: CASSGGGGTNTEAFF
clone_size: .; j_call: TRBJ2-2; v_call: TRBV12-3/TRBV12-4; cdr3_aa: CATKTGSAAGELFF
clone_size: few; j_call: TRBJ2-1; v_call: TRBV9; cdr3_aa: CASSVIGTGGWNEQFF
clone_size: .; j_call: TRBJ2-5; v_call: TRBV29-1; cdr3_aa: CSVLTSGIQETLYF
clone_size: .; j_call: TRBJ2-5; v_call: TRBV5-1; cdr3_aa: CASGSGGQLQETQYF
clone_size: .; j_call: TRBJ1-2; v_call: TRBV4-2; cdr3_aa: CASSLSLGTLYGYTF
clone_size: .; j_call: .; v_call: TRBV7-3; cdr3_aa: CASSLIGGGGTYNEQYF
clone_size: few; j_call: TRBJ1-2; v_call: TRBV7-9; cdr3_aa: CASSTGTGEFYGYTF
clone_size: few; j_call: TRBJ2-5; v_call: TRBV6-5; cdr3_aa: CASSSDRLEETQYF
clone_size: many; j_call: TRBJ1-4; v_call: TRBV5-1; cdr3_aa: CASSLGPANEKLFF
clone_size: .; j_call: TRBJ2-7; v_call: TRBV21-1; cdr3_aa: CASSKEGVSRGDMVKQYF